This TCR beta chain is from a study of blood T cell repertoires in COVID-19. The overall study: There were acute and convalescent COVID-19 samples, and they came from the United States, Italy and Spain.

The germline V gene has CDR1 MGHRA and CDR2 YSYEKL. CDR3 length: 15 amino acids. V was cut by 0 bases and J by 7 bases, with 10 bases left in between. Sequencing used immunoSEQ multiplex PCR; TCRdb keeps in-frame clones, though not all of them. This table holds 100,000 to 150,000 clones, approximately 70% found once. The chain employs TRBV4-1 and TRBJ1-6; TRBD1 might be the D (6 bases). This receptor was taken from a woman in her 70s with acute or convalescent COVID-19. Specimen: peripheral blood. As DNA, the CDR3 is TGCGCCAGCAGCCAAGAAAGGGGGAACAATTCACCCCTCCACTTT. Protein product: CASSQERGNNSPLHF.